This entry describes one T cell receptor (beta chain). Its antigen is not yet known. Per-nucleotide qualities are absent, and no much larger clonotype sits a single base away. This specimen comes from a study of blood T cell repertoires in COVID-19 (dated by TCRdb to the early 2020s). As for the study more broadly: The collaborator samples originated in the United States, Italy and Spain and spanned the acute and convalescent phases of COVID-19. Nearly every sample came with metadata listing a de-identified subject ID, COVID-19 status, age in years and sex. Where HLA class I and class II types were available, the types were taken from metadata supplied by the sample provider, not from assay-based typing. Samples came from the ongoing ImmuneRACE study (first 160 participants) plus 1,254 subjects from 6 global collaborators. The material from the prospective study consisted of cDNA or gDNA derived from T cells, B-cell-depleted T cells, or PBMCs. Deeply sampled blood TCRbeta repertoires from subjects exposed to, actively infected with, or recovered from COVID-19 were included in the dataset. The repertoires were made available in a free public database intended to serve as a resource for research on the immune response to SARS-CoV-2. The study at large found these results: Clinical and demographic metadata were provided uncurated, with the amount varying by source and participant.

TCRbeta CDR3 regions were amplified from genomic DNA using the immunoSEQ Assay, a bias-controlled multiplex PCR. The original pipeline was this. The number of nucleated cells in each sample was estimated from the amplification of reference gene primers within the assay. To quantify the absolute abundance of each unique TCRbeta CDR3 rearrangement, sequence reads were collapsed and filtered. For each sample, productive Simpson clonality was calculated as the square root of Simpson's diversity index over productive rearrangements. Here the immuneACCESS table is served through TCRdb, limited to in-frame sequences with V and J called. Missing clones are a known gap in these copies; in checked studies unresolved V genes cover under half, and the rest lacks a known reason. That table gives V, J and clone size, and the DNA gave D and trimming. Counted in this sample were over 85,000 clones; 70% to 85% of them appeared once. Over 7.5% of the sample lies in the top ten.

Spanning cysteine to phenylalanine, the CDR3 consists of 14 amino acids. Only the CDR3 part of the read is kept: 42 bases, read in frame from the first base. Taken from the germline V gene, the CDR1 and CDR2 loops are KGHDR and SFDVKD. V is shortened by 1 base, J by 4 bases, and the region joining them spans 9 bases. Collaborating institutions collected whole blood in K2EDTA tubes following their own protocols. For TCRbeta analysis, collaborators shipped samples in one of three forms: frozen whole blood, isolated PBMCs, or DNA extracted from either of those sample types. The sequencing sample was made of peripheral blood. This TCR was recovered from a man aged 60 to 75 with active or convalescent COVID-19. The rearranged chain carries TRBV24-1 and TRBJ1-2; TRBD1 is a weak D gene call, 6 bases matching. In nucleotide form, the sequence is TGTGCCACCAGTGATTTCGACAGGAGCTATGGCTACACCTTC. Its translation reads: CATSDFDRSYGYTF.